These T cell receptor beta chains were read from a single sample in a study of blood T cell repertoires in COVID-19. Produced via immunoSEQ multiplex PCR; TCRdb's table is partial and in-frame only. This table has approximately 500,000 clones, 80% to 90% appearing once. The specimen sequenced was peripheral blood. The receptors shown here come from a human donor in a cohort sampled during active COVID-19. Both conserved end residues are part of each CDR3. A D gene is named only where the DNA matches it firmly. Some rows have no size entry. The others give once, few or many, or a class for an expanded clone.

18	TRBV25-1	TRBJ2-1	.	TRBD2	TGTGCCAGCAGTGACGTTCAGGGCGGGAGGGCCATATACAATGAGCAGTTCTTC	CASSDVQGGRAIYNEQFF
16	TRBV14	TRBJ2-1	.	TRBD1	TGTGCCAGCAGCCCCCTTACAGGGGACCTCTACAATGAGCAGTTCTTC	CASSPLTGDLYNEQFF
16	TRBV27	TRBJ1-2	few	TRBD1	TGTGCCAGCAGTTTATCGGCCAAACAGGGGGGAAATGGCTACACCTTC	CASSLSAKQGGNGYTF
13	TRBV19	TRBJ2-3	.	.	TGTGCCAGTAGTACGAACGGACAGAATACGCAGTATTTT	CASSTNGQNTQYF
17	TRBV12-5	TRBJ2-1	.	TRBD2	TGTGCTAGTGGTTTGGGCCCTCGCGGGAGGGCCGGTAATGAGCAGTTCTTC	CASGLGPRGRAGNEQFF
15	TRBV11-3	TRBJ1-1	.	.	TGTGCCAGCAGCTTAGCTTGGGGGCCGACGGCTGAAGCTTTCTTT	CASSLAWGPTAEAFF
15	TRBV6-5	TRBJ2-5	.	.	TGTGCCAGCAGTTACTTCCAGGGAGGTCAAGAGACCCAGTACTTC	CASSYFQGGQETQYF
15	TRBV28	TRBJ2-5	once	TRBD2	TGTGCCAGCAGCCCCCAAGCGGGGTTGGGGGAGACCCAGTACTTC	CASSPQAGLGETQYF
9	TRBV29-1	TRBJ1-2	.	.	TGCAGCGACTCCTATGGCTACACCTTC	CSDSYGYTF
16	TRBV7-2	TRBJ2-7	few	TRBD2	TGTGCCAGCACCCCCTCCGGGGGGGGACGCTCCTACGAGCAGTACTTC	CASTPSGGGRSYEQYF
16	TRBV11-3	TRBJ2-3	.	TRBD2	TGTGCCAGCAGCGCCGACGGGACTATCAGCACAGATACGCAGTATTTT	CASSADGTISTDTQYF
12	TRBV7-2	TRBJ2-1	.	.	TGTGCCAGCAGCTTGGACGGGACAGAGCAGTTCTTC	CASSLDGTEQFF
12	TRBV29-1	TRBJ2-7	.	TRBD1	TGCAGCGTCCGCAGGGGGCTCAACGAGCAGTACTTC	CSVRRGLNEQYF
15	TRBV19	TRBJ2-3	.	.	TGTGCCAGTAGTATCTGGCGGGTTCCAGAAGATACGCAGTATTTT	CASSIWRVPEDTQYF
16	TRBV7-9	TRBJ1-1	.	TRBD1	TGTGCCAGCAGCTCACAGGGGACAGGGAGTAGTACTGAAGCTTTCTTT	CASSSQGTGSSTEAFF
18	TRBV4-1	TRBJ2-3	.	TRBD2	TGCGCCAGCAGCCAACAGGGGGGGTCGTCAGCGGGGGGTACCCTCCGAGATTTT	CASSQQGGSSAGGTLRDF
11	TRBV28	TRBJ1-1	few	.	TGTGCCATCACAGTGAACACTGAAGCTTTCTTT	CAITVNTEAFF
15	TRBV28	TRBJ2-5	.	TRBD2	TGTGCCAGCAGCAGACTAGCGGGAGGGAAAGAGACCCAGTACTTC	CASSRLAGGKETQYF
14	TRBV5-1	TRBJ2-5	.	.	TGCGCCAGCAGCTTGGGAGGGATCCAAGAGACCCAGTACTTC	CASSLGGIQETQYF
14	TRBV3-1/TRBV3-2	TRBJ1-6	few	.	TGTGCCAGCAGCCAGAAAGGGGTGCCCTCACCCCTCCACTTT	CASSQKGVPSPLHF
13	TRBV19	TRBJ2-1	.	.	TGTGCCAGTCGCTATTCGTCCTACAATGAGCAGTTCTTC	CASRYSSYNEQFF
14	TRBV5-6	TRBJ1-5	.	.	TGTGCCAGCAGCCCAGGGGATGGCAATCAGCCCCAGCATTTT	CASSPGDGNQPQHF
13	TRBV6-5	TRBJ1-2	.	.	TGTGCCAGCAGTACACAGGCGGCCTATGGCTACACCTTC	CASSTQAAYGYTF
16	TRBV27	TRBJ2-1	.	TRBD2	TGTGCCAGCAGTTTAATTGGCGGGAGTAGGTACAATGAGCAGTTCTTC	CASSLIGGSRYNEQFF
15	TRBV3-1/TRBV3-2	TRBJ2-3	.	.	TGTGCCAGCAGCCAAGATGTGCTAGCCGCAGATACGCAGTATTTT	CASSQDVLAADTQYF
15	TRBV3-1/TRBV3-2	TRBJ1-5	.	TRBD1	TGTGCCAGCAGCCAGTATCAGACAGGGGGTCAGCCCCAGCATTTT	CASSQYQTGGQPQHF
15	TRBV15	TRBJ2-5	.	.	TGTGCCACCAGCAGAGGACAGGACACCCAAGAGACCCAGTACTTC	CATSRGQDTQETQYF
14	TRBV9	TRBJ2-2	once	.	TGTGCCAGCAGCGTGGGGGGTGGCACCGGGGAGCTGTTTTTT	CASSVGGGTGELFF
14	TRBV5-8	TRBJ1-2	.	.	TGTGCCAGCAGCTTGGCGTGGCGACGGGGATTCTACACCTTC	CASSLAWRRGFYTF
13	TRBV19	TRBJ2-1	.	.	TGTGCCTCTAGTATCGGGGACTACAATGAGCAGTTCTTC	CASSIGDYNEQFF
15	TRBV18	TRBJ2-5	.	TRBD2	TGTGCCAGCTCACCGGCTAGCGGGGGTGCAGAGACCCAGTACTTC	CASSPASGGAETQYF
13	TRBV7-9	TRBJ2-7	.	TRBD2	TGTGCCGGGGGGACTAGCGGGGCCAGGGAGCAGTACTTC	CAGGTSGAREQYF
14	TRBV5-1	TRBJ2-1	once	TRBD2	TGCGCCAGCAGCTTGGGCCTAGCGGGAGATGAGCAGTTCTTC	CASSLGLAGDEQFF
14	TRBV25-1	TRBJ1-2	.	TRBD1	TGTGCCAGCACCCGGACAGGGGCCAGATATGGCTACACCTTC	CASTRTGARYGYTF
14	TRBV4-1	TRBJ1-5	once	TRBD1	TGCGCCAGCAGCCAGGGACAGGGTCTACAGCCCCAGCATTTT	CASSQGQGLQPQHF
15	TRBV7-9	TRBJ2-1	.	TRBD1	TGTGCCAGCAGCTTGGACAGGGAGGTGAACAATGAGCAGTTCTTC	CASSLDREVNNEQFF
14	TRBV7-8	TRBJ1-1	once	TRBD1	TGTGCCAGCAGCCGCCGGGACAGGGACACTGAAGCTTTCTTT	CASSRRDRDTEAFF
15	TRBV2	TRBJ1-2	.	TRBD1	TGTGCCAGCAGTGAAAGGCCAGGGGGTAACTATGGCTACACCTTC	CASSERPGGNYGYTF
14	TRBV5-4	TRBJ1-2	.	.	TGTGCCAGCAGCTTGGACAGGACCATTTATGGCTACACCTTC	CASSLDRTIYGYTF
14	TRBV7-9	TRBJ1-5	.	.	TGTGCCAGCAGCTTACCCACAAGCAATCAGCCCCAGCATTTT	CASSLPTSNQPQHF
16	TRBV28	TRBJ1-2	.	.	TGTGCCAGCCACTTGCGGGGTGGGGGAGGTAACTATGGCTACACCTTC	CASHLRGGGGNYGYTF
13	TRBV30	TRBJ1-5	.	.	TGTGCCTGGAGTGTGCGGGACAATCAGCCCCAGCATTTT	CAWSVRDNQPQHF
14	TRBV4-3	TRBJ2-7	.	.	TGCGCCAGCAGCCAAACCGTTTCAGGTCTCGAGCAGTACTTC	CASSQTVSGLEQYF
15	TRBV5-1	TRBJ2-3	.	TRBD2	TGCGCCAGCAGCTTGGGTCTAGCGGGAGGGCATACGCAGTATTTT	CASSLGLAGGHTQYF
15	TRBV27	TRBJ2-1	few	TRBD2	TGTGCCAGCAGACCCGGGACTAGCCCCTACAATGAGCAGTTCTTC	CASRPGTSPYNEQFF
13	TRBV5-6	TRBJ2-1	.	TRBD1	TGTGCCAGCAGCTTTGACAGGGACAATGAGCAGTTCTTC	CASSFDRDNEQFF